This TCR beta chain was identified in a study of T cell repertoires in cytomegalovirus infection. Looking at the study overall: Carrying CMV and the relevant HLA type showed in public TCR beta signatures.

Germline-derived CDR1 and CDR2 are PRHDT and FYEKMQ (reference sequence). The V and J ends lost 3 bases and 13 bases respectively, with 19 bases between them. The CDR3 runs to 14 residues. This clonotype was detected only a few times. Its specificity is not known. TCRdb reprocessed the reads via MiXCR and lists one record per CDR3 protein. Counted here are around 770,000 distinct CDR3 sequences, roughly 29% occurring once; the ten biggest clones make up approximately 14%. The study, taken as a whole, reports: What dominated the ex vivo response were HLA-C-restricted CMV-specific TCR beta clonotypes.

The gene calls are TRBV13 and TRBJ1-5; D is unresolved. The specimen was cultured CD8+ T cells from PBMCs, collected from culture after CMV antigen stimulation. The receptor was derived from a human donor in good health (CMV status not recorded). Some clones in this sample may be carry-over from other donors' samples. The CDR3 sequence: CASSLLSEDRRQHF. CDR3 coding DNA: TGTGCCAGCAGCTTGTTGTCAGAGGACCGACGACAGCATTTT.